This T cell receptor beta chain was captured by sequencing in a study of Ad26.COV2.S vaccination and SARS-CoV-2 variants (dated by TCRdb to about 2021). As for the study more broadly: Vaccine-arm donors were drawn from COV1001, a multicentre, randomized, double-blind, placebo-controlled phase I-IIa trial of Ad26.COV2.S in healthy adults. TCRbeta repertoire sequencing was used to assess the specificity and breadth of SARS-CoV-2-reactive T cell receptors after Ad26.COV2.S vaccination. A total of some 30 samples were included in the TCR-sequenced set, comprising approximately 20 Ad26.COV2.S vaccine recipients, 5 placebo recipients and 8 SARS-CoV-2 convalescent individuals. Trial participants were randomized into five groups of five, in which low-dose or high-dose Ad26.COV2.S was given once or twice, or placebo was given on both occasions. Ad26.COV2.S was administered intramuscularly at 5 x 10^10 or 1 x 10^11 viral particles, either as a single shot or as two shots given 56 days apart. Blinding of investigators to trial group allocation was maintained during experiments and outcome assessment.

What the authors observed across the whole study: Compared with placebo recipients, Ad26.COV2.S recipients showed higher spike-specific TCR breadth (P = 0.0014). Vaccine and placebo recipients had comparable non-spike TCR breadth, which fits with the vaccine containing only spike. The study lacked the statistical power to compare responses across vaccine doses or regimens. After vaccination, spike-specific CD8+ and CD4+ T cell responses were reported to show substantial breadth. The authors noted that total T cell responses may have been underestimated by the TCR breadth and depth analyses.

Of note for this clone: Its antigen is currently not known. It has no much larger one-base neighbor in the sample; base qualities were not kept.

What the treatment or condition label conveys for this sample: approximately 18 received Ad26.COV2.S at low or high dose, single or two shots; a few received placebo; per-sample allocation not given. For vaccine and placebo recipients, repertoires were sequenced using samples collected on day 63 after the first injection. In Cohort 1b, around 23 adults aged 18-55 years were enrolled at a single site in Boston, USA, between 29 July and 7 August 2020. Ad26.COV2.S consisted of a replication-incompetent adenovirus type 26 vector by which a prefusion-stabilized SARS-CoV-2 spike protein from the original Wuhan strain was expressed. At the junction V is shortened by 4 bases and J by 2 bases; bases outside the gene matches: 9. The CDR3 runs 15 residues from the cysteine to the phenylalanine. The sequence is cut down to CDR3 DNA, 45 bases in frame from base 1. CDR1 and CDR2 were assigned from the germline V gene as SGHRS and YFSETQ.

The immunoSEQ Assay was used to sequence TCRbeta CDR3 regions. After extraction, genomic DNA underwent amplification by bias-controlled multiplex PCR, followed by high-throughput sequencing. The paper's data handling went like this. To quantify the absolute abundance of each unique TCRbeta CDR3 region, sequences were collapsed and filtered. T cell fraction was estimated by normalizing TCRbeta template counts to usable DNA, which was measured by amplifying reference genes present in all nucleated cells. Repertoire TCRs were annotated as SARS-CoV-2-specific by exact matching of V gene, CDR3 amino acid sequence and J gene to a known reactive TCR set. The reference SARS-CoV-2 TCR set was derived from MIRA and filtered for enrichment in COVID-19-positive ImmuneCODE repertoires, a step that removed public or cross-reactive TCRs. Based on the MIRA antigens, annotated TCRs were further analysed at the level of specific ORF or position within ORF. Breadth was defined as the number of annotated unique rearrangements divided by the total number of unique productive rearrangements, and depth was defined as the summed frequency of the annotated unique rearrangements. TCR breadth was compared between groups using two-sided Wilcoxon rank-sum tests. This is the immuneACCESS table as TCRdb keeps it, with only in-frame sequences that have V and J called. A part of the clones is gone; compared with another copy, unresolved V genes explain less than half, and the rest is unexplained. Clone size and V and J calls were adopted from that table, with D and trimming inferred from the DNA. A total of roughly 700,000 clones appear in this sample, roughly 90% of them only once. The top ten constitute roughly 1.5% of the sample.

In this chain, TRBV5-1 is recombined with TRBJ2-7; 7 bases in the middle match TRBD2. The clonotype was recovered from a person between 18 and 65 years old who received the Ad26.COV2.S COVID-19 vaccine or a placebo. This sample comprised peripheral blood, obtained in a trial of Ad26.COV2.S vaccine versus placebo. This receptor has the CDR3 CASSPRSGNPYEQYF. The nucleotides read TGCGCCAGCAGCCCCCGAAGCGGGAACCCCTACGAGCAGTACTTC.